This is a list of T cell receptor beta chains from one sample in a study of OX40 agonist ivuxolimab in advanced cancers. TCRdb's copy holds only in-frame clones and misses some; the assay was immunoSEQ multiplex PCR. The table shows fewer than 25,000 clones, with about 86% occurring only once. The sequences come from CD4+ or CD8+ T cells sorted from blood, collected in a trial of the OX40 agonist ivuxolimab. The origin of the receptors is an adult with an advanced solid tumor such as melanoma, head and neck, liver or kidney cancer. Both conserved end residues are part of each CDR3. The order of the fields is D gene, J gene, V gene, CDR3 length, clone size, CDR3 DNA, CDR3 protein. The D gene is left open where the match is weak. Where a row states a size, it is once, few, many or the class of an expanded clone; other rows omit it.

.	TRBJ2-7	TRBV27	14	once	TGTGCCAGCAGTTTGGGACCGCACTCCTACGAGCAGTACTTC	CASSLGPHSYEQYF
.	TRBJ1-1	TRBV27	13	.	TGTGCCAGCTCCTACGGGTCGAACACTGAAGCTTTCTTT	CASSYGSNTEAFF
.	TRBJ2-2	TRBV9	12	few	TGTGCCAGCAGCGGCGGACCGAATCTGCTGTTTTTT	CASSGGPNLLFF
.	TRBJ2-2	TRBV10-1	16	.	TGCGCCAGCAGTGAGTCATGGACCGAGAACACCGGGGAGCTGTTTTTT	CASSESWTENTGELFF
TRBD1	TRBJ2-1	TRBV30	15	.	TGTGCCTGGAGGGGGGACAGGGGAACCTACAATGAGCAGTTCTTC	CAWRGDRGTYNEQFF
TRBD1	TRBJ2-1	TRBV27	20	.	TGTGCCAGCAGTGGGGTTCCGGGACAGGGGACGCTGGGCTCCTACAATGAGCAGTTCTTC	CASSGVPGQGTLGSYNEQFF
.	TRBJ2-7	TRBV30	12	.	TGTGCCTGGAGTGTTATCGGGGACGAGCAGTACTTC	CAWSVIGDEQYF
TRBD1	TRBJ2-7	TRBV4-1	15	.	TGCGCCAGCAGCCTGAGGACAGGGGGGCAGGACGAGCAGTACTTC	CASSLRTGGQDEQYF
.	TRBJ2-3	TRBV10-1	15	.	TGCGCCAGCAGTGAGTCAGGCGCGTACACAGATACGCAGTATTTT	CASSESGAYTDTQYF
.	TRBJ1-5	TRBV6-6	13	.	TGTGCCAGCACCCCAGGAGTGGGACAGCCCCAGCATTTT	CASTPGVGQPQHF
TRBD2	TRBJ2-2	TRBV30	13	.	TGTGCCTGGAGTGGGACTAGCGCCGGGGAGCTGTTTTTT	CAWSGTSAGELFF
.	TRBJ2-1	TRBV5-4	14	.	TGTGCCAGCAGCTTGGGTGGGGGTGATAATGAGCAGTTCTTC	CASSLGGGDNEQFF
.	TRBJ1-1	TRBV19	12	.	TGTGCCAGTAGTATGGGGGCCACTGAAGCTTTCTTT	CASSMGATEAFF
.	TRBJ2-7	TRBV7-2	15	.	TGTGCCAGCAGCCCCCTTGCGGGGTCCGGCGGGGAGCAGTACTTC	CASSPLAGSGGEQYF
.	TRBJ2-7	TRBV28	12	.	TGTGCCAGCAGTCTCACCAACTACGAGCAGTACTTC	CASSLTNYEQYF
.	TRBJ1-2	TRBV27	14	.	TGTGCCAGCAGTTTCGTAGGGCAGGGAGATGGCTACACCTTC	CASSFVGQGDGYTF
TRBD1	TRBJ2-7	TRBV27	14	.	TGTGCCAGCACATCGGACAGGGAATCCTACGAGCAGTACTTC	CASTSDRESYEQYF
TRBD1	TRBJ2-7	TRBV4-1	15	.	TGCGCCAGCAGCCAAGAAGGGGGCAGATCCTACGAGCAGTACTTC	CASSQEGGRSYEQYF
TRBD2	TRBJ2-7	TRBV5-1	17	.	TGCGCCAGCAGCCTCGGACTAGCGGGGGGGCTCACCTACGAGCAGTACTTC	CASSLGLAGGLTYEQYF
.	TRBJ2-4	TRBV2	19	.	TGTGCCAGCAGTCAAACCCTGGGGGACCTCCTGGTAGCCAAAAACATTCAGTACTTC	CASSQTLGDLLVAKNIQYF
TRBD2	TRBJ2-1	TRBV27	14	once	TGTGCCAGCAGTTTAGATAGCGGGAGTAATGAGCAGTTCTTC	CASSLDSGSNEQFF
TRBD1	TRBJ2-7	TRBV5-4	14	.	TGTGCCAGCAGCCCAGGACAGGGCTCCTACGAGCAGTACTTC	CASSPGQGSYEQYF
.	TRBJ2-7	TRBV6-1	15	.	TGTGCCAGCAGTGAAGCGGGGACGGGACTCTACGAGCAGTACTTC	CASSEAGTGLYEQYF
TRBD1	TRBJ2-7	TRBV28	13	.	TGTGCCAGCAGGACCGGGACAGAGTACGAGCAGTACTTC	CASRTGTEYEQYF
.	TRBJ2-1	TRBV27	12	.	TGTGCCAGCAGTTTAACATTAAATGAGCAGTTCTTC	CASSLTLNEQFF
.	TRBJ1-2	TRBV4-1	13	.	TGCGCCAGCAGCCAAACACCTAACTATGGCTACACCTTC	CASSQTPNYGYTF
TRBD2	TRBJ2-3	TRBV5-6	17	.	TGTGCCAGCAGCGTCGGACTAGCGGGGGGCTACACAGATACGCAGTATTTT	CASSVGLAGGYTDTQYF
.	TRBJ1-2	TRBV29-1	15	.	TGCAGCGTTGAGGAAGGGGCCAATCCTTCTTATGGCTACACCTTC	CSVEEGANPSYGYTF
.	TRBJ2-2	TRBV6-6	12	.	TGTGCCAGCAGTTTTGCAGACGGGGAGCTGTTTTTT	CASSFADGELFF
.	TRBJ2-1	TRBV11-2	16	once	TGTGCCAGCAGCCAAATGGACGGCAGCTCCTACAATGAGCAGTTCTTC	CASSQMDGSSYNEQFF
.	TRBJ1-6	TRBV6-5	13	.	TGTGCCAGCAGTTACGGGCGAAATTCACCCCTCCACTTT	CASSYGRNSPLHF
.	TRBJ1-1	TRBV27	13	few	TGTGCCAGCAAGCGGGTAGGGGACACTGAAGCTTTCTTT	CASKRVGDTEAFF
.	TRBJ1-1	TRBV19	13	.	TGTGCCAGTAGTAGGGGTCCCAACACTGAAGCTTTCTTT	CASSRGPNTEAFF
TRBD2	TRBJ2-5	TRBV4-2	17	.	TGTGCCAGCAGCCCTCAAGGCAGCGGGGGTTTACAAGAGACCCAGTACTTC	CASSPQGSGGLQETQYF
.	TRBJ2-3	TRBV5-1	15	.	TGCGCCAGCAGCTTGGTAGGGACTAGCACAGATACGCAGTATTTT	CASSLVGTSTDTQYF
.	TRBJ1-1	TRBV27	15	.	TGTGCCAGCAGTTTATCGACCGGGACAATCACTGAAGCTTTCTTT	CASSLSTGTITEAFF
.	TRBJ2-3	TRBV28	16	.	TGTGCCAGCAGTCCCTCGTTACACGGGAGCACAGATACGCAGTATTTT	CASSPSLHGSTDTQYF
TRBD1	TRBJ2-7	TRBV5-6	16	.	TGTGCCAGCAGCTGGGGGTCAGGACAGGGGGCTTCCGAGCAGTACTTC	CASSWGSGQGASEQYF
TRBD2	TRBJ2-2	TRBV19	15	.	TGTGCCAGTAGTATAGTTAGCGGGGGAACCGGGGAGCTGTTTTTT	CASSIVSGGTGELFF
TRBD1	TRBJ2-7	TRBV28	15	.	TGTGCCAGCAGTTTAAGGGACAGGGGTTTTTACGAGCAGTACTTC	CASSLRDRGFYEQYF
.	TRBJ2-7	TRBV9	14	few	TGTGCCAGCAGCGTAGGAGGGAGCTCCTACGAGCAGTACTTC	CASSVGGSSYEQYF
.	TRBJ2-3	TRBV7-8	15	.	TGTGCCAGCAGCCAGGGGAGGGTTTTCGCAGATACGCAGTATTTT	CASSQGRVFADTQYF
TRBD1	TRBJ1-2	TRBV28	14	.	TGTGCCAGCAGTTTATCCGGGACAGGAGGCGGCTACACCTTC	CASSLSGTGGGYTF
.	TRBJ2-5	TRBV5-1	16	.	TGCGCCAGCAGCCCGGAAAGACAGGTTGATAGGGAGACCCAGTACTTC	CASSPERQVDRETQYF
.	TRBJ1-2	TRBV5-8	13	.	TGTGCCAGCAGCCCCGTGGGGTCCTATGGCTACACCTTC	CASSPVGSYGYTF
.	TRBJ1-1	TRBV28	14	once	TGTGCCAGCAGTTTAAAACGATGGGGGACTGAAGCTTTCTTT	CASSLKRWGTEAFF
TRBD1	TRBJ2-7	TRBV27	15	.	TGTGCCAGCAGTCCCACAGGGGCGCTGGGGTACGAGCAGTACTTC	CASSPTGALGYEQYF
.	TRBJ1-1	TRBV29-1	14	.	TGCAGCGCCCGCCTGGACAGAGGGGGGACTGAAGCTTTCTTT	CSARLDRGGTEAFF
.	TRBJ1-1	TRBV9	14	.	TGTGCCAGCAGCGTAGAAGGGGGAGGCACTGAAGCTTTCTTT	CASSVEGGGTEAFF
.	TRBJ2-3	TRBV11-2	14	.	TGTGCCAGCAGCCCCCGGCTAGCAGGAGATACGCAGTATTTT	CASSPRLAGDTQYF